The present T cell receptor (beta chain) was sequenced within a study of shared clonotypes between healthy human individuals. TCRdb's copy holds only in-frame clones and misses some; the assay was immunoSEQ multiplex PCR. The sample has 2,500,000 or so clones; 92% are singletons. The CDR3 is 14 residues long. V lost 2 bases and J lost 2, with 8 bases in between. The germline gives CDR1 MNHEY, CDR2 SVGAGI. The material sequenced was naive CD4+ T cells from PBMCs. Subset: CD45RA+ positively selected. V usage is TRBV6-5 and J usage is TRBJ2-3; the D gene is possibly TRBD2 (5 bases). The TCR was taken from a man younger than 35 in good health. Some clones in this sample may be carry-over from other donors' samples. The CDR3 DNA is TGTGCCAGCAGTTACCGGCTAGCCACAGATACGCAGTATTTT. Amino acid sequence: CASSYRLATDTQYF.